These 20 T cell receptor beta chains were all obtained from the same sample, sequenced in a study of radiotherapy plus CTLA-4 blockade in lung cancer. This table comes from immunoSEQ multiplex PCR, and its TCRdb copy is limited to in-frame clones, with some not included. The table lists approximately 82,000 clones, approximately 83% of them singletons, with about 14% in the top ten. The specimen comprised peripheral blood, sampled from a patient treated with radiotherapy plus ipilimumab. The receptor set was obtained from a human donor with non-small cell lung cancer that progressed on radiotherapy plus ipilimumab.

The genes are TRBV5-4 and TRBJ1-6; 9 nucleotides agree with TRBD1. V gave up 4 bases and J gave up 9 bases; unmatched junction bases: 5. CDR1 and CDR2 from the germline V gene are SGHNT and YYREEE (reference sequence). The CDR3 contains 14 residues. CDR3 nucleotide sequence: TGTGCCAGCAGCCACCGGGACAGGGCTTCACCCCTCCACTTT. It yields the protein CASSHRDRASPLHF.

In DNA, the CDR3 is TGTGCCAGCAGCTTATATCGCATGGACTATGGCTACACCTTC. Amino acid sequence: CASSLYRMDYGYTF. The chain has TRBV5-5 and TRBJ1-2, with D unclear. This CDR3 is built from 14 residues. V was trimmed by 2 bases and J by 3 bases, leaving 11 bases between them. Germline values: CDR1 SGHKS, CDR2 YYEKEE (reference sequence).

This clone appeared a few times. This rearrangement joins TRBV2 to TRBJ2-7, with unresolved D. CDR3 length equals 13 residues. Germline V lookup: CDR1 SNHLY, CDR2 FYNNEI. Trimming removed 3 bases from V and 4 bases from J, with 10 bases in between. CDR3 bases: TGTGCCAGCAGTGATTTTGGTGGTTACGAGCAGTACTTC. Protein sequence: CASSDFGGYEQYF.

This sequence joins TRBV7-9 and TRBJ2-2, with D perhaps matching TRBD2 (6 bases). The CDR3 has 14 residues. Trimming pared 3 bases from V and 7 bases from J, leaving 12 bases between. Germline lookup yields CDR1 SEHNR and CDR2 FQNEAQ (reference sequence). The CDR3 DNA follows: TGTGCCAGCAGCTTGGACCTGGGAGGCGGGGAGCTGTTTTTT. It specifies CASSLDLGGGELFF.

The gene calls are TRBV7-8 and TRBJ1-2; 9 nucleotides match TRBD1. J lost 8 bases, V lost 2 bases, and 3 bases had no gene match. Germline V gives CDR1 SGHVS, CDR2 FQNEAQ. CDR3 length: 13 amino acids. For the CDR3, the DNA is TGTGCCAGCAGCTTAACAGGGGGCCGGGGCTACACCTTC. Translated, it gives CASSLTGGRGYTF.

The V gene is TRBV18, the J gene TRBJ2-3, with 7 bases aligning to TRBD1. The junction had 7 bases not matched to a gene; V was cut back by 3 bases and J by 4 bases. CDR1 is KGHSH, CDR2 LQKENI, per germline. The CDR3 is 15 residues long. This CDR3 is CASSPSGTAADTQYF. The DNA of the CDR3 is TGTGCCAGCTCACCTTCCGGGACAGCGGCAGATACGCAGTATTTT.

This clone came up once. The genes are TRBV7-2 and TRBJ2-7, with 9 bases that match TRBD1. Germline V CDR1 and CDR2: SGHTA, FQGNSA. The CDR3 extends over 14 amino acids. J gave up 7 bases and V 8 bases, and 12 bases lay outside the gene matches. CDR3 loop: CASRAGTGSWEQYF. CDR3 coding DNA: TGTGCCAGCCGAGCCGGGACAGGGTCTTGGGAGCAGTACTTC. Together with reference TRBV7-2 and TRBJ2-7, the CDR3 gives the full variable domain: GAGVSQSPSNKVTEKGKDVELRCDPISGHTALYWYRQSLGQGLEFLIYFQGNSAPDKSGLPSDRFSAERTGGSVSTLTIQRTQQEDSAVYLCASRAGTGSWEQYFGPGTRLTVT.

The chain links TRBV11-3 to TRBJ1-1; maybe TRBD1 (5 bases). CDR1 is SGHNT, CDR2 YENEEA, per germline. This CDR3 has 13 residues. V was cut by 3 bases and J by 4 bases, with 9 bases left in between. The CDR3 DNA follows: TGTGCCAGCAGCTTGCTGGGGGGCACTGAAGCTTTCTTT. Residues: CASSLLGGTEAFF.

The chain is built from TRBV7-9 and TRBJ1-1; no firm D call. Germline-derived CDR1 and CDR2 are SEHNR and FQNEAQ (reference sequence). V dropped 6 bases and J dropped 3 bases, with 11 bases sitting between them. CDR3 length equals 13 residues. The DNA for the CDR3 is TGTGCCAGCAGAATGCCCTGGGACACTGAAGCTTTCTTT. Protein product: CASRMPWDTEAFF.

The chain combines TRBV9 with TRBJ2-2; 7 bases are a match to TRBD2. CDR3 length: 16 amino acids. CDR1 and CDR2 (germline): SGDLS, YYNGEE. After removal of 0 bases from V and 1 base from J, the junction contained 3 bases not matched to a gene. DNA for the CDR3: TGTGCCAGCAGCGTAGCTCGCGGGGGGAACACCGGGGAGCTGTTTTTT. Residues: CASSVARGGNTGELFF.

This clone was detected a few times. The rearrangement joins TRBV2 to TRBJ2-1; a possible D gene is TRBD1 (7 bases). Germline V gene sequence: CDR1 SNHLY, CDR2 FYNNEI. Trimming took off 5 bases at V and 15 bases at J, with 20 bases between the two ends. This CDR3 comprises 13 residues. The CDR3 nucleotides are TGTGCCAGCAGTATCAACGTCAGGGGGGATCCGTTCTTC. Amino acid sequence: CASSINVRGDPFF. Full variable domain (outside the CDR3, taken from reference TRBV2 and TRBJ2-1): EPEVTQTPSHQVTQMGQEVILRCVPISNHLYFYWYRQILGQKVEFLVSFYNNEISEKSEIFDDQFSVERPDGSNFTLKIRSTKLEDSAMYFCASSINVRGDPFFGPGTRLTVL.

This sequence joins TRBV4-1 and TRBJ2-3; 7 nucleotides agree with TRBD1. This CDR3 has 16 residues. Germline trimming cut 2 bases from V and 3 bases from J; bases unmatched to any gene: 8. Germline V gene lookup returns CDR1 MGHRA and CDR2 YSYEKL. CDR3 amino acids: CASSQSTATGTDTQYF. The CDR3 DNA reads as TGCGCCAGCAGCCAATCCACCGCGACAGGGACAGATACGCAGTATTTT.

This clone is a singleton in its sample. The chain's CDR3 is CSVGGGPPVLQTQYF. The CDR3 bases are TGCAGCGTTGGCGGGGGACCTCCCGTCCTTCAGACCCAGTACTTC. V and J are TRBV29-1 and TRBJ2-5; 7 bases align to TRBD2. The CDR3 consists of 15 residues. Germline V gene data show CDR1 as SQVTM and CDR2 as ANQGSEA. V was pared by 4 bases and J by 6 bases, with 14 bases of the junction left unmatched. Together with reference TRBV29-1 and TRBJ2-5, the CDR3 gives the full variable domain: SAVISQKPSRDICQRGTSLTIQCQVDSQVTMMFWYRQQPGQSLTLIATANQGSEATYESGFVIDKFPISRPNLTFSTLTVSNMSPEDSSIYLCSVGGGPPVLQTQYFGPGTRLLVL.

The CDR3 here is CASSLSQGNEKLFF. CDR3 sequence (DNA): TGTGCCAGCAGTTTATCACAGGGCAATGAAAAACTGTTTTTT. The V and J genes are TRBV27 and TRBJ1-4; D possibly corresponds to TRBD1 (6 bases). Germline loops: CDR1 MNHEY, CDR2 SMNVEV (reference sequence). The CDR3 is 14 residues long. V was pared by 0 bases and J by 5 bases, with 7 bases between.

V is TRBV2 and J is TRBJ2-4, with no clear D. Deletions cut 3 bases from V and 0 bases from J, with 12 bases between. Germline CDR1 SNHLY, CDR2 FYNNEI. The CDR3 runs 16 residues. The CDR3 protein is CASSDMPLQAKNIQYF. CDR3 nucleotides: TGTGCCAGCAGTGATATGCCCCTTCAAGCCAAAAACATTCAGTACTTC.

The chain couples TRBV7-8 to TRBJ1-3, with D uncertain. Germline CDR1 SGHVS, CDR2 FQNEAQ. V lost 9 bases and J 0 bases, leaving 9 bases between the germline ends. The CDR3 contains 13 residues. The CDR3 nucleotides are TGTGCCAGTTCGACGGTCTCTGGAAACACCATATATTTT. Translation: CASSTVSGNTIYF.

The chain couples TRBV7-9 to TRBJ2-2, with D uncertain. The CDR3 has 15 residues. The V gene's germline CDR1 is SEHNR and CDR2 FQNEAQ (reference sequence). The V and J ends lost 5 bases and 5 bases respectively, with 15 bases between them. In DNA form, the CDR3 reads TGTGCCAGCAGCCCCCCGCTGGGGTTAACCGGGGAGCTGTTTTTT. This gives the protein CASSPPLGLTGELFF.

This chain's CDR3 is CASSLEGPSYEQYF. The CDR3 DNA reads as TGCGCCAGCAGCTTGGAGGGACCCTCCTACGAGCAGTACTTC. The chain carries TRBV5-1 and TRBJ2-7; TRBD1 or TRBD2 may be the D gene (5 bases each). Trimming took off 0 bases at V and 0 bases at J, with 7 bases between the two ends. The CDR3 is made up of 14 amino acids. CDR1 is SGHRS, CDR2 YFSETQ, per germline.

This chain links TRBV15 with TRBJ2-5, with D perhaps being TRBD1 or TRBD2 (5 bases each). V was cut by 3 bases and J by 3 bases, with 14 bases left in between. There are 15 residues in the CDR3. Germline-derived CDR1 and CDR2 are LNHNV and YYDKDF (reference sequence). In DNA, the CDR3 is TGTGCCACCAGCAGCAGTCCCGGGGCGGAAGAGACCCAGTACTTC. Translating it yields CATSSSPGAEETQYF.

The rearrangement links TRBV6-1 to TRBJ2-1, with TRBD1 matching 8 bases. The germline V gene has CDR1 MNHNS and CDR2 SASEGT. This CDR3 is built from 14 residues. Trimming took 10 bases from V and 2 from J; bases not matched to a gene: 7. This CDR3 reads CAIRQGFPYNEQFF. CDR3 nucleotide sequence: TGTGCCATTAGACAGGGGTTCCCCTACAATGAGCAGTTCTTC.